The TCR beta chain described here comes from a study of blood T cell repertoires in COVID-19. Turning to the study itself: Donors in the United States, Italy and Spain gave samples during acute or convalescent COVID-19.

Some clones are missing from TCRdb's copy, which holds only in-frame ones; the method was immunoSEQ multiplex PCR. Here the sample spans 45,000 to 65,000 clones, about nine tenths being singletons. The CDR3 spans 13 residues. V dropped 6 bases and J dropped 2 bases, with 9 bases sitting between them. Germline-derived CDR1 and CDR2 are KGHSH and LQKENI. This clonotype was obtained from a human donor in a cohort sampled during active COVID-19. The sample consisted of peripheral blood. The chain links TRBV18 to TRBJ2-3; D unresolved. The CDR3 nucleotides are TGTGCCAGCTCCTTTTCTTACACAGATACGCAGTATTTT. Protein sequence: CASSFSYTDTQYF.